This T cell receptor beta chain was sequenced in a study of regulatory T cells. As to this clone: Its antigen is not identified.

Germline V CDR1 and CDR2: MDHEN, SYDVKM. The V end lost 5 bases, the J end lost 5 bases, and 19 bases lay between the germline ends. This CDR3 has 15 amino acids. Amplification used 52 TRBV primers and 13 TRBJ primers. This table comes from immunoSEQ multiplex PCR, and its TCRdb copy is limited to in-frame clones, with some not included. Of tens of thousands of clones in the sample, approximately 94% were seen once. General observations from the study: In patients, unique TRB V-J pairs were restricted and V/J usage skewed, especially in Tregs.

Source material: CD8+ T cells sorted from blood. The TCR sequence derives from a child aged 2-15 years with CD3G deficiency. The rearrangement joins TRBV28 to TRBJ2-7; D could derive from TRBD1 or TRBD2 (5 bases each). This CDR3 reads CASSLRGPGYHEQYF. For the CDR3, the DNA is TGTGCCAGCAGTCTCCGGGGCCCCGGCTATCACGAGCAGTACTTC.